A single sample is the source of the 30 T cell receptor beta chains below, sequenced in a study of early T cells in non-severe SARS-CoV-2 infection. Each CDR3 protein gets one entry after TCRdb re-called the 5' RACE reads with MiXCR. The data hold about 35,000 distinct CDR3 sequences, with around 5.4% observed a single time. The starting material was whole blood, obtained at baseline. These TCRs come from an adult who was a healthcare worker with PCR-confirmed SARS-CoV-2 infection or an uninfected control (not recorded which).

Ten or more counts support this clonotype. The CDR3 loop reads CASRWGGSSYEQYF. The CDR3 DNA reads TGCGCCAGCAGATGGGGGGGCAGCTCCTACGAGCAGTACTTC. This chain joins TRBV5-1 and TRBJ2-7; possible D gene TRBD2, 7 bases. The length of the CDR3 is 14 residues. Trimming took 5 bases from V and 0 from J, leaving 12 bases between them. Germline CDR1 is SGHRS and CDR2 is YFSETQ.

For the CDR3, the DNA is TGTGCCAGTAGTTGGGACAGCAAGTATGGCTACACCTTC. Translation gives CASSWDSKYGYTF. The V call is TRBV19, the J call TRBJ1-2, with TRBD1 matching 7 bases. This CDR3 has 13 amino acids. With V trimmed by 5 bases and J by 5 bases, 5 bases remained unmatched. CDR1 LNHDA and CDR2 SQIVND come from the germline V gene (reference sequence).

This clonotype occurred many times. The J gene is TRBJ2-2, the V gene TRBV7-3; 8 bases fit TRBD2. The CDR3 covers 16 residues. Germline V gene lookup returns CDR1 SGHTA and CDR2 FQGTGA. Losses at the gene ends were 5 bases for V and 5 bases for J; bases not matched to a gene: 10. The CDR3: CASSAGLVGVTGELFF. In nucleotides, the CDR3 is TGTGCCAGCAGCGCGGGACTAGTCGGGGTTACCGGGGAGCTGTTTTTT.

This clonotype appeared many times. The V gene is TRBV6-5, the J gene TRBJ2-2, with D possibly matching TRBD2 (5 bases). With 2 bases removed from V and 6 bases from J, the gap between germline ends came to 10 bases. Germline CDR1 MNHEY, CDR2 SVGAGI. This CDR3 comprises 14 residues. The CDR3 here is CASSYTREAGELFF. CDR3 in DNA: TGTGCCAGCAGTTACACCCGGGAAGCCGGGGAGCTGTTTTTT.

This clonotype was seen many times. The V call is TRBV7-8, the J call TRBJ1-2; D is possibly TRBD1 (5 bases). V lost 2 bases to trimming and J lost 8 bases, with 15 bases between them. This CDR3 contains 14 residues. CDR1 SGHVS and CDR2 FQNEAQ come from the germline V gene. The CDR3 DNA follows: TGTGCCAGCAGCTTACAAGGGGCCAGGGACGGCTACACCTTC. It specifies CASSLQGARDGYTF. The full variable domain, rest sourced from reference TRBV7-8 and TRBJ1-2, is GAGVSQSPRYKVAKRGQDVALRCDPISGHVSLFWYQQALGQGPEFLTYFQNEAQLDKSGLPSDRFFAERPEGSVSTLKIQRTQQEDSAVYLCASSLQGARDGYTFGSGTRLTVV.

This chain joins TRBV30 and TRBJ2-2; TRBD1 is a possible D gene (7 bases). Trimming cost V 6 bases and J 3 bases, with 14 bases left between them. The CDR3 runs 14 residues. Per germline, CDR1 GTSNPN and CDR2 SVGIG (reference sequence). In nucleotides, the CDR3 is TGTGCCTGTCGACAGGGAGGTTACACCGGGGAGCTGTTTTTT. Translating gives CACRQGGYTGELFF. The entire variable domain, with the rest obtained from reference TRBV30 and TRBJ2-2, is as follows: SQTIHQWPATLVQPVGSPLSLECTVEGTSNPNLYWYRQAAGRGLQLLFYSVGIGQISSEVPQNLSASRPQDRQFILSSKKLLLSDSGFYLCACRQGGYTGELFFGEGSRLTVL.

This clonotype was recorded at least ten times. The chain carries TRBV14 and TRBJ2-3, with TRBD2 identical over 7 bases. Germline CDR1 reads SGHDN; CDR2 reads FVKESK. The trim removed 1 base at V and 7 bases at J, leaving 8 bases unmatched. The CDR3 runs to 15 residues. The CDR3 is CASSQVLGEGNTQYF. In DNA form, the CDR3 reads TGTGCCAGCAGCCAAGTTCTGGGGGAGGGGAATACGCAGTATTTT.

This clonotype was counted only a few times. The V gene is TRBV7-7, the J gene TRBJ2-1; D gene ambiguous. Germline V gives CDR1 SSHAT, CDR2 FNYEAQ (reference sequence). CDR3 length: 13 amino acids. Trimming left V 5 bases short and J 7 bases short, with 12 bases between. CDR3 DNA: TGTGCCAGCAGCCCCACTATAGGAAATGAGCAGTTCTTC. Protein product: CASSPTIGNEQFF.

This clonotype was observed many times. The rearrangement uses TRBV19 and TRBJ2-7; D unclear. Trimming pared 1 base from V and 5 bases from J, leaving 15 bases between. CDR3 length equals 15 residues. CDR1 is LNHDA and CDR2 is SQIVND in the germline V gene (reference sequence). CDR3 coding DNA: TGTGCCAGTAGTATAGCCCAGACGTTAAGCCACGAGCAGTACTTC. It codes for CASSIAQTLSHEQYF.

The rearrangement uses TRBV29-1 and TRBJ2-1; TRBD2 might be the D (6 bases). Trimming stripped 5 bases from V and 4 bases from J, with 15 bases between. The V gene's germline CDR1 is SQVTM and CDR2 ANQGSEA. The CDR3 length is 14 residues. The CDR3 region has the DNA TGCAGCGTTCTGATAGGACTAAGATACAATGAGCAGTTCTTC. Amino acid sequence: CSVLIGLRYNEQFF.

This clonotype has at least ten counts. The rearrangement links TRBV10-2 to TRBJ2-4; D is ambiguous. The CDR3 spans 13 residues. From germline, CDR1 is WSHSY and CDR2 SAAADI. The ends were cut back, 6 bases at V and 7 bases at J, with 13 bases in the middle. The CDR3: CASRPGLLNIQYF. CDR3 DNA sequence: TGCGCCAGCAGGCCAGGTTTGTTGAACATTCAGTACTTC.

This sequence joins TRBV20-1 and TRBJ2-7; D not resolved. CDR1 is DFQATT, CDR2 SNEGSKA, per germline (reference sequence). The CDR3 extends over 17 amino acids. Between the trimmed V and J ends, which lost 1 base and 3 bases, there was a span of 22 bases. For the CDR3, the DNA is TGCAGTGCTAGAGGGGATCCGGTGGGGTCCCTGGGCTACGAGCAGTACTTC. Translating gives CSARGDPVGSLGYEQYF.

This clonotype was detected many times. The V gene is TRBV6-5, the J gene TRBJ2-4; 11 bases are a match to TRBD2. The CDR3 extends over 18 amino acids. The J segment lost 0 bases and the V segment lost 4 bases, leaving 8 bases of the junction unmatched. CDR1 and CDR2 from the germline V gene are MNHEY and SVGAGI. CDR3 in amino acids: CASSFSGRALGAKNIQYF. CDR3 sequence (DNA): TGTGCCAGCAGTTTTAGCGGGAGGGCCCTAGGAGCCAAAAACATTCAGTACTTC.

This clonotype showed up many times. J is TRBJ2-7 and V is TRBV4-2; 10 bases are a match to TRBD1. Germline V gene sequence: CDR1 LGHNA, CDR2 YNFKEQ. Trimming removed 1 base from V and 4 bases from J; junction bases left unmatched: 16. This CDR3 region has 19 residues. The DNA of the CDR3 is TGTGCCAGCAGCCAAGGCGGGACAGGGGCGGCTCCGGCATCATACGAGCAGTACTTC. Its translation is CASSQGGTGAAPASYEQYF.

Many counts were recorded for this clonotype. The chain employs TRBV3-1 and TRBJ2-7, with D perhaps matching TRBD2 (6 bases). The germline gives CDR1 LGHDT, CDR2 YNNKEL (reference sequence). Trimming took 0 bases from V and 2 from J, leaving 11 bases between them. This CDR3 has 15 residues. The CDR3 DNA reads as TGTGCCAGCAGCCAAGAGGGCGGGACCCCCTACGAGCAGTACTTC. It specifies CASSQEGGTPYEQYF.

In this sample, this clonotype turned up many times. The chain joins TRBV7-2 to TRBJ2-1; 8 bases map to TRBD2. This CDR3 has 14 amino acids. Trimming removed 5 bases from V and 8 bases from J; junction bases left unmatched: 8. The germline V gene encodes CDR1 SGHTA and CDR2 FQGNSA. CDR3 nucleotides: TGTGCCAGCAGCCCCGGACTAGCTGTAGATGAGCAGTTCTTC. This codes for CASSPGLAVDEQFF.

This clonotype was seen at least ten times. The chain couples TRBV5-4 to TRBJ1-6; weak D call: TRBD1 (5 bases). Germline assignment: CDR1 SGHNT and CDR2 YYREEE (reference sequence). The CDR3 consists of 13 residues. Trimming stripped 6 bases from V and 7 bases from J, with 11 bases between. For the CDR3, the DNA is TGTGCCAGCAATCAGGGCTTGAATTCACCCCTCCACTTT. Translating it yields CASNQGLNSPLHF.

There are many counts of this clonotype. The CDR3 sequence: CASSYSGTGFFF. CDR3 nucleotide sequence: TGTGCCAGCAGTTACTCCGGGACAGGGTTCTTCTTT. The chain couples TRBV6-2 or TRBV6-3 to TRBJ1-1; the match to TRBD1 covers 9 bases. The CDR3 has 12 residues. J lost 14 bases, V lost 0 bases, and 4 bases had no gene match. Per the germline V gene, CDR1 is MNHEY and CDR2 is SVGEGT.

The genes are TRBV29-1 and TRBJ2-5, with TRBD2 matching over 11 bases. The CDR3 consists of 14 residues. The ends lost 2 bases at V and 10 bases at J; junction bases unmatched: 9. The germline gives CDR1 SQVTM, CDR2 ANQGSEA. CDR3 sequence: CSVEMVAGGSGQYF. The CDR3 DNA is TGCAGCGTTGAAATGGTAGCGGGGGGGTCAGGCCAGTACTTC.

This clonotype has just a few counts. V gene TRBV29-1 combines with J gene TRBJ2-5; 13 bases are shared with TRBD2. CDR3 length: 14 residues. In germline, CDR1 is SQVTM, CDR2 ANQGSEA. Trimming at V came to 7 bases and at J to 4 bases, leaving 6 bases not matched to a gene. The CDR3 region is CSETSGGAGETQYF. The CDR3 DNA reads TGCAGCGAAACTAGCGGGGGGGCGGGAGAGACCCAGTACTTC.

Ten or more counts support this clonotype. The rearrangement links TRBV12-3 or TRBV12-4 to TRBJ1-1, with 10 bases aligning to TRBD1. The J segment lost 6 bases and the V segment lost 5 bases, leaving 12 bases of the junction unmatched. This CDR3 has 16 amino acids. Here the CDR3 reads CASSGWLKTGGPEAFF. CDR3 nucleotides: TGTGCCAGCAGTGGGTGGTTGAAGACAGGGGGCCCTGAAGCTTTCTTT.

This clonotype is categorized as medium-sized. The chain uses TRBV5-1 and TRBJ1-2, with D perhaps TRBD1 (5 bases). Trimming removed 0 bases from V and 4 bases from J, with 10 bases in between. The CDR3 spans 14 residues. Germline V gene data show CDR1 as SGHRS and CDR2 as YFSETQ. CDR3 sequence: CASSLAGQSYGYTF. The CDR3 DNA is TGCGCCAGCAGCTTGGCGGGGCAGTCCTATGGCTACACCTTC. Combining the CDR3 with reference TRBV5-1 and TRBJ1-2 gives the whole variable domain KAGVTQTPRYLIKTRGQQVTLSCSPISGHRSVSWYQQTPGQGLQFLFEYFSETQRNKGNFPGRFSGRQFSNSRSEMNVSTLELGDSALYLCASSLAGQSYGYTFGSGTRLTVV.

This clonotype has at least ten counts. The chain has TRBV11-3 and TRBJ2-2, with TRBD2 matching 7 bases. This CDR3 contains 13 residues. The germline V gene encodes CDR1 SGHNT and CDR2 YENEEA. The V gene end was trimmed by 7 bases and the J gene end by 6 bases; junction bases not matched to a gene: 5. CDR3 sequence reads: CASTGGGSGELFF. The CDR3 bases are TGTGCCAGCACCGGCGGGGGTTCCGGGGAGCTGTTTTTT.

This chain uses TRBV11-3 with TRBJ2-3; D not resolved. Germline CDR1 reads SGHNT; CDR2 reads YENEEA. Trimming removed 0 bases from V and 3 bases from J, with 10 bases in between. The length of the CDR3 is 15 residues. The CDR3 bases are TGTGCCAGCAGCTTAGACGGCAGCAGAACAGATACGCAGTATTTT. Its protein is CASSLDGSRTDTQYF.

This clonotype has at least ten counts. This chain links TRBV3-1 with TRBJ2-3, with D possibly being TRBD2 (6 bases). V was pared by 1 base and J by 2 bases, with 10 bases between. CDR1 LGHDT and CDR2 YNNKEL come from the germline V gene (reference sequence). There are 15 residues in the CDR3. In DNA, the CDR3 is TGTGCCAGCAGCCAAGTGGGGGGACCCACAGATACGCAGTATTTT. The encoded protein is CASSQVGGPTDTQYF.

The rearrangement links TRBV3-1 to TRBJ2-7; D may be TRBD2 (7 bases). V dropped 8 bases and J dropped 2 bases, with 19 bases sitting between them. Per germline, CDR1 LGHDT and CDR2 YNNKEL (reference sequence). The CDR3 loop spans 15 amino acids. CDR3 protein: CASGGAQRGTYEQYF. The CDR3 DNA reads as TGTGCCAGCGGGGGGGCTCAGCGGGGCACCTACGAGCAGTACTTC.

V and J are TRBV29-1 and TRBJ2-1; 7 bases line up with TRBD2. The length of the CDR3 is 15 residues. Per the germline V gene, CDR1 is SQVTM and CDR2 is ANQGSEA. V trimming: 4 bases; J trimming: 6 bases; junction bases outside the gene matches: 12. CDR3 nucleotide sequence: TGCAGCGTTGCCCCAGGACTAGTTGCGGGCAATGAGCAGTTCTTC. This sequence encodes CSVAPGLVAGNEQFF.

At least ten counts were recorded for this clonotype. V is TRBV7-6 and J is TRBJ2-2; no reliable D call. Germline lookup yields CDR1 SGHVS and CDR2 FNYEAQ. The CDR3 spans 14 residues. V was shortened by 3 bases and J by 5 bases, with 10 bases between the two germline ends. CDR3 protein: CASSFLSRTGELFF. CDR3 coding DNA: TGTGCCAGCAGCTTCCTTTCCAGGACCGGGGAGCTGTTTTTT.

Ten or more counts support this clonotype. V usage is TRBV20-1 and J usage is TRBJ1-2, with D perhaps TRBD1 (5 bases). The CDR3 has 11 amino acids. Germline CDR1 DFQATT, CDR2 SNEGSKA (reference sequence). CDR3 sequence: CRWGSGYGYTF. The CDR3 coding sequence is TGCAGATGGGGCTCTGGCTATGGCTACACCTTC.

The chain combines TRBV6-6 with TRBJ2-7; the D is unclear. CDR3 length: 13 amino acids. V lost 6 bases and J 3 bases, leaving 12 bases between the germline ends. CDR1 MNHNY and CDR2 SVGAGI come from the germline V gene (reference sequence). In nucleotides, the CDR3 is TGTGCCAGCAGCCTCCCAGGATACTACGAGCAGTACTTC. Its translation: CASSLPGYYEQYF.